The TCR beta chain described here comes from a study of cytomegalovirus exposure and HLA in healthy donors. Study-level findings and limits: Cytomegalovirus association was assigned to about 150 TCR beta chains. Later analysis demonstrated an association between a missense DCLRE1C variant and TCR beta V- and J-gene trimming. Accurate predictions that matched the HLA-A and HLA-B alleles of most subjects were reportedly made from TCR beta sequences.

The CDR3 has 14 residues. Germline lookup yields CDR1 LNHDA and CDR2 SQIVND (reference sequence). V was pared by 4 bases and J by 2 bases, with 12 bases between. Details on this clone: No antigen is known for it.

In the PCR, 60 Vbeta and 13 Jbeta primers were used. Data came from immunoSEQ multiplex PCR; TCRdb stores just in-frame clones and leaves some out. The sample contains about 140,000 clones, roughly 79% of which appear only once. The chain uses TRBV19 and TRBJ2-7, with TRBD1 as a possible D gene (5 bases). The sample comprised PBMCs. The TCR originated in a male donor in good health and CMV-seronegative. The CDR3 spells CASSRAGPPYEQYF. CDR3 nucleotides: TGTGCCAGTAGTAGGGCAGGGCCCCCCTACGAGCAGTACTTC.